This T cell receptor beta chain came from a study of regulatory T cells in long-lasting Graves disease. The authors built TCR beta libraries using iRepertoire HTBI primers and Arm-PCR of CDR3 regions. TCRdb fed the multiplex PCR reads into MiXCR, producing one record per CDR3 protein. Among 400,000 to 550,000 distinct CDR3 sequences listed, roughly 17% were seen once. Findings and caveats of the study: The small sample size may have reduced accuracy.

Regarding this clonotype: Its matching antigen is unknown.

Specified time point: newly diagnosed GD, antithyroid drugs for less than 3 months. TCR sequences were obtained from RNA taken from PBMCs. Germline lookup yields CDR1 MDHEN and CDR2 SYDVKM. This CDR3 is 13 amino acids long. The germline V and J ends were trimmed by 5 bases and 2 bases, with 10 bases remaining between them. These data also featured in a second study, about T cells in Graves' hyperthyroidism and ophthalmopathy.

The source of this sequence is a woman younger than 45 with Graves disease. The sample here was peripheral blood mononuclear cells (PBMCs), taken at new diagnosis, from a patient treated with antithyroid drugs. This chain links TRBV28 with TRBJ2-7, with unresolved D. Written as DNA, the CDR3 is TGTGCCAGCAGTCAACGGATCCCCTACGAGCAGTACTTC. It encodes CASSQRIPYEQYF.